The clone carrying this T cell receptor (beta chain) was seen more than once but under ten times. Its specificity is unknown. This entry is derived from a study of blood T cells in healthy people across ages. With a J-beta primer mix and a sample-barcoded 5' primer, a second PCR ran 7 to 11 cycles. TCRdb called the 5' RACE reads again in MiXCR, with one record for every CDR3 protein. This sample has some 850,000 distinct CDR3 sequences, with roughly 25% found just once. Notes on the study in general: It was the long-lived donors that had more naive CD4+ cells and higher diversity than aged donors. Nothing was known about donor CMV status, and this possibly confounded expanded clonotype changes.

These data are also associated with another study on T cells of mothers and their children. Per that paper: RNA that had been extracted went wholly into cDNA synthesis, at approximately 1.6 ug per 15 ul.

The source material was blood. The receptor comes from a boy aged 10-17 years in good health.

DNA of the CDR3: TGTGCCAGCAGTGTCAGGCAGGGTAGTAATGAAAAACTGTTTTTT. Translated: CASSVRQGSNEKLFF. The V and J genes are TRBV25-1 and TRBJ1-4; perhaps TRBD1 as D (5 bases). Trimming pared 4 bases from V and 4 bases from J, leaving 13 bases between. CDR3 length: 15 amino acids. Germline assignment: CDR1 MGHDK and CDR2 SYGVNS.